One sample yielded the 26 T cell receptor beta chains listed below, sequenced in a study of CDR3 diversity in severe acne. TCRdb re-called the PCR reads with MiXCR, one entry per CDR3 protein. The table lists around 91,000 distinct CDR3 sequences, under 65% of them singletons. Sequencing was done on a sample of blood. The receptors stem from a male donor in good health, without acne.

The V gene is TRBV4-1, the J gene TRBJ1-5; D gene unclear. Germline CDR1 reads MGHRA; CDR2 reads YSYEKL. The length of the CDR3 is 15 residues. With 0 bases removed from V and 1 base from J, the gap between germline ends came to 7 bases. CDR3 nucleotide sequence: TGCGCCAGCAGCCAAGAAGAGTGGAGCAATCAGCCCCAGCATTTT. Encoded protein: CASSQEEWSNQPQHF.

The CDR3 DNA sequence: TGCAGTGCTAGACCTCCGGGCCTAGGAACCGTGGAGACCCAGTACTTC. This codes for CSARPPGLGTVETQYF. This chain links TRBV20-1 with TRBJ2-5; unclear D gene. The germline V and J ends were trimmed by 2 bases and 5 bases, with 21 bases remaining between them. The CDR3 length is 16 residues. CDR1 is DFQATT and CDR2 is SNEGSKA in the germline V gene (reference sequence).

The genes are TRBV9 and TRBJ1-1; TRBD1 matches 8 bases. From germline, CDR1 is SGDLS and CDR2 YYNGEE. The CDR3 contains 17 residues. V was clipped by 3 bases and J by 1 base; unmatched bases: 11. Here the CDR3 reads CASSADRGFGRNTEAFF. The CDR3 region has the DNA TGTGCCAGCAGCGCCGACAGGGGTTTTGGGCGGAACACTGAAGCTTTCTTT.

This clonotype was picked up one time. The chain carries TRBV2 and TRBJ1-1; a possible D gene is TRBD1 (5 bases). The CDR3 covers 13 residues. V was clipped by 5 bases and J by 4 bases, with 11 bases between them. Germline V lookup: CDR1 SNHLY, CDR2 FYNNEI. CDR3 residues: CASSLGVPTEAFF. CDR3 in DNA: TGTGCCAGCAGTTTAGGGGTGCCCACTGAAGCTTTCTTT.

This clonotype was picked up a small number of times. V gene TRBV5-1 combines with J gene TRBJ2-7, with 14 bases identical to TRBD2. The CDR3 consists of 15 residues. The V and J ends lost 4 bases and 6 bases, in that order; junction bases with no gene match: 6. The V gene's germline CDR1 is SGHRS and CDR2 YFSETQ. CDR3 residues: CASSPGLAGASEQYF. CDR3 DNA sequence: TGCGCCAGCAGCCCGGGACTAGCGGGAGCCTCCGAGCAGTACTTC.

As to this clonotype: The missing conserved phenylalanine or tryptophan at the end of this CDR3 makes a read error likely. The CDR3 DNA reads as TGTGCCACCAGCAGGTCTACCGGGACAGCCGAGCAGCCCCAGCATCTT. Translation: CATSRSTGTAEQPQHL. The chain uses TRBV15 and TRBJ1-5; 7 bases agree with TRBD1. The germline CDR1 and CDR2 sequences are LNHNV and YYDKDF (reference sequence). Losses at the gene ends were 3 bases for V and 7 bases for J; bases not matched to a gene: 12. The CDR3 loop spans 16 amino acids.

This clonotype was recorded many times. The CDR3, as DNA: TGTGCCAGCAGCCAAGTTGGAGGGGGCGGGAATGGAGAGACCCAGTACTTC. This translates into CASSQVGGGGNGETQYF. The V gene is TRBV4-2, the J gene TRBJ2-5; D may be TRBD1 (7 bases). V lost 1 base to trimming and J lost 4 bases, with 19 bases between them. CDR1 is LGHNA and CDR2 is YNFKEQ in the germline V gene. This CDR3 has 17 amino acids.

The chain joins TRBV7-2 to TRBJ2-7; 8 bases are a match to TRBD2. Germline CDR1 SGHTA, CDR2 FQGNSA. V gave up 2 bases and J gave up 12 bases; unmatched junction bases: 21. The CDR3 totals 17 residues. This CDR3 reads CASSLSTVGGATLFLYF. Written as DNA, the CDR3 is TGTGCCAGCAGCTTATCTACGGTCGGGGGGGCCACCCTGTTTCTGTACTTC.

This chain connects TRBV20-1 to TRBJ2-7; TRBD2 matches 10 bases. The CDR3 length is 15 residues. V trimming: 6 bases; J trimming: 7 bases; junction bases outside the gene matches: 15. CDR1 is DFQATT and CDR2 is SNEGSKA in the germline V gene (reference sequence). The CDR3 DNA is TGCAGTGCCCCCCGTCAACTAGCGGGGTTGAGAGAGCAGTACTTC. This translates into CSAPRQLAGLREQYF.

V usage is TRBV3-1 and J usage is TRBJ2-1, with 9 bases matching TRBD2. Germline CDR1 LGHDT, CDR2 YNNKEL (reference sequence). This CDR3 region has 13 residues. With V trimmed by 5 bases and J by 10 bases, 6 bases remained unmatched. This CDR3 is CASSAGTSNEQFF. The CDR3 DNA follows: TGTGCCAGCAGCGCCGGGACTAGCAACGAGCAGTTCTTC.

The V and J genes are TRBV19 and TRBJ1-4; maybe TRBD1 (5 bases). V lost 9 bases to trimming and J lost 8 bases, with 13 bases between them. The CDR3 has 12 amino acids. The germline gives CDR1 LNHDA, CDR2 SQIVND (reference sequence). This CDR3 reads CASAVGGEKLFF. As DNA, the CDR3 is TGTGCCAGCGCCGTGGGGGGGGAAAAACTGTTTTTT.

For this clonotype: This may stem from a read error, because a much larger clone lies one nucleotide away. The chain joins TRBV7-9 to TRBJ2-7; the match to TRBD2 covers 12 bases. With 0 bases clipped from V and 12 bases from J, the junction kept 0 bases outside the gene matches. The CDR3 is 12 residues long. Germline V gene lookup returns CDR1 SEHNR and CDR2 FQNEAQ (reference sequence). CDR3 protein: CASSLAGLAGYF. In nucleotides, the CDR3 is TGTGCCAGCAGCTTAGCGGGACTAGCGGGGTACTTC. The full variable domain, in which reference TRBV7-9 and TRBJ2-7 provide the parts outside the CDR3, is DTGVSQNPRHKITKRGQNVTFRCDPISEHNRLYWYRQTLGQGPEFLTYFQNEAQLEKSRLLSDRFSAERPKGSFSTLEIQRTEQGDSAMYLCASSLAGLAGYFGPGTRLTVT.

In nucleotides, the CDR3 is TGTGCCAGCAGCTTACCTCCAGCGGGGGGAGACAATGAGCAGTTCTTC. This sequence encodes CASSLPPAGGDNEQFF. The chain carries TRBV7-8 and TRBJ2-1, with 9 bases matching TRBD2. Trimming at V came to 2 bases and at J to 5 bases, leaving 7 bases not matched to a gene. From germline, CDR1 is SGHVS and CDR2 FQNEAQ. The CDR3 length is 16 residues.

This clonotype has at least ten counts. This chain uses TRBV5-8 with TRBJ2-7; the match to TRBD2 covers 7 bases. Per the germline V gene, CDR1 is SGHTS and CDR2 is YDEGEE. V was pared by 4 bases and J by 0 bases, with 7 bases of the junction left unmatched. CDR3 length: 15 amino acids. In DNA form, the CDR3 reads TGTGCCAGCAGCCTTACTAGCGTAAGCTCCTACGAGCAGTACTTC. It is translated as CASSLTSVSSYEQYF.

This clonotype occurred a few times. The V call is TRBV24-1, the J call TRBJ1-5, with 7 bases fitting TRBD1. Germline V gene data show CDR1 as KGHDR and CDR2 as SFDVKD. The V and J ends lost 1 base and 7 bases, in that order; junction bases with no gene match: 3. There are 14 residues in the CDR3. CDR3 bases: TGTGCCACCAGTGATTTTGGGACAGCCCAGCCCCAGCATTTT. This codes for CATSDFGTAQPQHF.

The chain is built from TRBV24-1 and TRBJ2-7, with D hard to call. The CDR3 extends over 10 amino acids. Germline V gene data show CDR1 as KGHDR and CDR2 as SFDVKD. Trimming pared 6 bases from V and 3 bases from J, leaving 2 bases between. Here the CDR3 reads CATSYYEQYF. CDR3 in DNA: TGTGCCACCAGTTACTACGAGCAGTACTTC.

The sample holds one count of this clonotype. The chain employs TRBV5-1 and TRBJ2-3; D is perhaps TRBD1 or TRBD2 (5 bases each). The V end was cut by 3 bases, the J end by 6 bases, with 17 bases between. The length of the CDR3 is 15 residues. Per germline, CDR1 SGHRS and CDR2 YFSETQ. DNA of the CDR3: TGCGCCAGCAGCTACGGGACCAGCCTTGGGGATACGCAGTATTTT. It codes for CASSYGTSLGDTQYF.

This clonotype showed up just a few times. The gene calls are TRBV20-1 and TRBJ2-1; 7 bases align to TRBD1. The CDR3 extends over 14 amino acids. Germline V gives CDR1 DFQATT, CDR2 SNEGSKA (reference sequence). The CDR3 bases are TGCAGCGCAAAGATAGACCAGGGGGTCAGTGAGCAGTTCTTC. Its translation: CSAKIDQGVSEQFF.

The chain carries TRBV6-5 and TRBJ1-5; TRBD1 matches at 8 bases. Looked up from germline, CDR1 is MNHEY and CDR2 is SVGAGI. The ends lost 4 bases at V and 7 bases at J; junction bases unmatched: 15. This CDR3 contains 17 residues. The CDR3: CASSFGQGPTYEQPQHF. The CDR3 nucleotides read TGTGCCAGCAGTTTCGGACAGGGACCCACCTACGAGCAGCCCCAGCATTTT.

The chain combines TRBV10-3 with TRBJ1-2, with 11 bases lining up with TRBD1. Germline V gene sequence: CDR1 ENHRY, CDR2 SYGVKD. V shed 3 bases and J 4 bases; nucleotides not matched to a gene: 4. The CDR3 consists of 15 residues. CDR3 coding DNA: TGTGCCATCAGTGACCGGACAGGGGGCATCTATGGCTACACCTTC. It is translated as CAISDRTGGIYGYTF.

About this clonotype itself: Likely a read error: the CDR3 ends without its conserved phenylalanine or tryptophan. No DNA is shown, since the ends of the CDR3 on it are uncertain; the CDR3 is the one TCRdb lists. The chain combines TRBV7-2 with TRBJ2-2; TRBD2 is the table's D call, not checked against the DNA. Germline V CDR1 and CDR2: SGHTA, FQGNSA. Including both end residues, the CDR3 is 11 amino acids long. The CDR3 sequence: CASSFPGTSDD.

The chain joins TRBV7-9 to TRBJ1-3, with D possibly matching TRBD1 (5 bases). Germline-derived CDR1 and CDR2 are SEHNR and FQNEAQ (reference sequence). Trimming stripped 1 base from V and 8 bases from J, with 9 bases between. This CDR3 spans 13 amino acids. CDR3 residues: CASSLGRVDTIYF. CDR3 DNA: TGTGCCAGCAGCTTAGGCAGGGTAGACACCATATATTTT.

This clonotype has at least ten counts. This rearrangement joins TRBV20-1 to TRBJ2-2; 7 positions agree with TRBD1. This CDR3 is 16 amino acids long. V lost 0 bases, J lost 1 base, and 5 bases stayed unmatched. CDR1 DFQATT and CDR2 SNEGSKA come from the germline V gene (reference sequence). DNA of the CDR3: TGCAGTGCTAGAGATTTGAGACAGGGGAACACCGGGGAGCTGTTTTTT. As protein: CSARDLRQGNTGELFF.

CDR3 amino acids: CASSPGADSYEQYF. In DNA, the CDR3 is TGTGCCAGCAGCCCAGGGGCGGACTCCTACGAGCAGTACTTC. This rearrangement joins TRBV9 to TRBJ2-7; D is possibly TRBD1 (6 bases). Germline V gene data show CDR1 as SGDLS and CDR2 as YYNGEE. V was cut by 4 bases and J by 0 bases, with 11 bases left in between. This CDR3 is 14 amino acids long.

About this clonotype itself: One end of the junction varies from germline; a read error may be responsible. This chain links TRBV2 with TRBJ1-2, with D hard to call. The germline V gene encodes CDR1 SNHLY and CDR2 FYNNEI. There are 14 residues in the CDR3. The CDR3 bases are TGTGCCAGCAGTGCGGAGGCAGCTACCTATGGCTACATCTTC. This codes for CASSAEAATYGYIF.

In its sample, this clonotype was seen a few times. A junction end diverges from the germline sequence, so it may reflect a read error. CDR3 sequence reads: CATTPGPTNERLLF. CDR3 sequence (DNA): TGTGCCACCACACCAGGGCCAACTAATGAAAGACTGCTTTTT. The J gene is TRBJ1-4, the V gene TRBV12-3 or TRBV12-4; tentative D call: TRBD1 (5 bases). The CDR3 is 14 amino acids.